This TCR beta chain was obtained from a study of PD-L1 blockade in urothelial cancer. At the level of the study: Patients, treated from about 2014 onward, received atezolizumab 1,200 mg intravenously every 3 weeks. Bladder-origin urothelial cancer in males described about 90% of the 29 patients. Reported median T cell count for blood samples was around 150,000.

Time point here: peripheral blood 6 weeks after treatment start. Urothelial carcinoma in patients was locally advanced or metastatic. The repertoire was sequenced with immunoSEQ multiplex PCR; TCRdb's copy has only in-frame clones and lacks some. Of just over 40,000 clones detected, 85% appear once; the ten largest clones hold 2.6%. Germline CDR1 SNHLY, CDR2 FYNNEI. The CDR3 contains 13 residues. V dropped 8 bases and J dropped 3; count of bases not matched to a gene: 7. The clonotype originates from an older man with urothelial cancer. The chain employs TRBV2 and TRBJ2-7; 7 nucleotides match TRBD1. Sequenced material: PBMCs, taken around atezolizumab (anti-PD-L1) treatment. The DNA of the CDR3 is TGTGCCAGCGATCGGGACAGAGACTACGAGCAGTACTTC. Protein sequence: CASDRDRDYEQYF.